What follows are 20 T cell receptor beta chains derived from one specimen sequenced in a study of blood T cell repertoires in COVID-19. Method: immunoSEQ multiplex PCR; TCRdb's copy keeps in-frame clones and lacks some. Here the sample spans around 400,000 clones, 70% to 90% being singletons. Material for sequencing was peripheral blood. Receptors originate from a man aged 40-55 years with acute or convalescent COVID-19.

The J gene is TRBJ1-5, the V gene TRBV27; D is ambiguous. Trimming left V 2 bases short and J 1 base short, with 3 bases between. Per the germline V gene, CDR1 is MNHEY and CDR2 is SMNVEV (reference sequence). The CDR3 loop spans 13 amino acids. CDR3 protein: CASSLSSNQPQHF. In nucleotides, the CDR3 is TGTGCCAGCAGTTTAAGCAGCAATCAGCCCCAGCATTTT.

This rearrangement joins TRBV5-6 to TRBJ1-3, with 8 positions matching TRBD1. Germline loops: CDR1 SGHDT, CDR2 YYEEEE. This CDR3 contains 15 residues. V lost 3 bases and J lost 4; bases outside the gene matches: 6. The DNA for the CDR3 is TGTGCCAGCAGCTCGCAGGGGGCTGCCGGAAACACCATATATTTT. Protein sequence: CASSSQGAAGNTIYF.

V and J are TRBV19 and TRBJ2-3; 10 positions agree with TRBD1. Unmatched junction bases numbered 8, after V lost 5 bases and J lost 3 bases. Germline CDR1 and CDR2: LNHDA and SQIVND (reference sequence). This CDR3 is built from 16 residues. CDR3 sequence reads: CASSPPTGGLTDTQYF. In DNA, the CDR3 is TGTGCCAGTAGTCCCCCGACAGGGGGCTTAACAGATACGCAGTATTTT.

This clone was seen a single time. CDR3 amino acids: CASMSSGGARTGELFF. The CDR3 DNA follows: TGTGCCAGCATGAGCAGCGGGGGGGCCCGCACCGGGGAGCTGTTTTTT. The chain links TRBV3-1 (or the pseudogene TRBV3-2) to TRBJ2-2; TRBD2 aligns across 10 bases. The CDR3 runs to 16 residues. Germline V gene sequence: CDR1 LGHDT, CDR2 YNNKEL (reference sequence). V shed 7 bases, J shed 4 bases, and the junction held 9 bases outside the gene matches.

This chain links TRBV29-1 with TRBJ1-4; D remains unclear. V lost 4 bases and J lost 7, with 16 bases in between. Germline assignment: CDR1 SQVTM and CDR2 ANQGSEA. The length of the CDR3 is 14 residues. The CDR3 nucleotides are TGCAGCGTTGCTGTAGGCGGCCCGGGTGAAAAACTGTTTTTT. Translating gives CSVAVGGPGEKLFF. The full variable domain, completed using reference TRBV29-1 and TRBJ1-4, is SAVISQKPSRDICQRGTSLTIQCQVDSQVTMMFWYRQQPGQSLTLIATANQGSEATYESGFVIDKFPISRPNLTFSTLTVSNMSPEDSSIYLCSVAVGGPGEKLFFGSGTQLSVL.

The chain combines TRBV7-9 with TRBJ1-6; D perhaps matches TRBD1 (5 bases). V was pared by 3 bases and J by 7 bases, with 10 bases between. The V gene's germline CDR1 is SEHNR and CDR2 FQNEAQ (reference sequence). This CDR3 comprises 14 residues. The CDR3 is CASSFTGPNSPLHF. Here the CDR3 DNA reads TGTGCCAGCAGCTTCACAGGACCCAATTCACCCCTCCACTTT.

The CDR3 nucleotides read TGTGCCATCAGTGGTTCTAGCGGGATTTACAATGAGCAGTTCTTC. The encoded protein is CAISGSSGIYNEQFF. The chain employs TRBV10-3 and TRBJ2-1; 9 bases align to TRBD2. V shed 4 bases, J shed 4 bases, and the junction held 5 bases outside the gene matches. This CDR3 spans 15 amino acids. CDR1 and CDR2 from the germline V gene are ENHRY and SYGVKD.

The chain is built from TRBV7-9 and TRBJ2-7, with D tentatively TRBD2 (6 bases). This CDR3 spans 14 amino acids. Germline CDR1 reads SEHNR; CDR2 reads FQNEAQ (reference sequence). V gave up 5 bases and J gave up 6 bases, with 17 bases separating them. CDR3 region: CASSPASVGGEQYF. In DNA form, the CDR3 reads TGTGCCAGCAGCCCAGCCAGCGTCGGGGGCGAGCAGTACTTC.

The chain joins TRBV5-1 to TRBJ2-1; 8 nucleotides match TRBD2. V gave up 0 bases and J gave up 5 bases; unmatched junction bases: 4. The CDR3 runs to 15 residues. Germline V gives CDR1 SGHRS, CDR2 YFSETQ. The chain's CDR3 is CASSLAGLEHNEQFF. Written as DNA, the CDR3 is TGCGCCAGCAGCTTGGCGGGACTAGAACACAATGAGCAGTTCTTC.

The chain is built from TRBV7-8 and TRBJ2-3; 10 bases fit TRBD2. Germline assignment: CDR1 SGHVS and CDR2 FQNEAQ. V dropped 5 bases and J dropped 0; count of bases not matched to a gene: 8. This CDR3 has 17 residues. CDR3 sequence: CASSPGLAVSSTDTQYF. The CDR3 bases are TGTGCCAGCAGCCCTGGACTAGCGGTATCTAGCACAGATACGCAGTATTTT.

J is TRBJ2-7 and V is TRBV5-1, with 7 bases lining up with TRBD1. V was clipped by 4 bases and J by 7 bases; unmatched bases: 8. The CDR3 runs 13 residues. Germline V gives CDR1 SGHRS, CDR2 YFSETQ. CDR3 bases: TGCGCCAGCAGCCCACAGGGGATGGAGGAGCAGTACTTC. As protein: CASSPQGMEEQYF.

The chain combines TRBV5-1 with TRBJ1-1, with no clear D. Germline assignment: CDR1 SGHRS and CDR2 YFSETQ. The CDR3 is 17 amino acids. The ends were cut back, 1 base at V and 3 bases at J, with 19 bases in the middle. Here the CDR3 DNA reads TGCGCCAGCAGCTTGCAACCCTCACACGGCGGGCACACTGAAGCTTTCTTT. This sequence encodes CASSLQPSHGGHTEAFF. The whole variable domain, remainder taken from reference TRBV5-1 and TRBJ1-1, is KAGVTQTPRYLIKTRGQQVTLSCSPISGHRSVSWYQQTPGQGLQFLFEYFSETQRNKGNFPGRFSGRQFSNSRSEMNVSTLELGDSALYLCASSLQPSHGGHTEAFFGQGTRLTVV.

In DNA, the CDR3 is TGTGCCAGCAGCTTGCTCGGGGTGTCCTACAATGAGCAGTTCTTC. It is translated as CASSLLGVSYNEQFF. The J gene is TRBJ2-1, the V gene TRBV5-6, with D maybe TRBD2 (5 bases). The germline V gene encodes CDR1 SGHDT and CDR2 YYEEEE. The CDR3 extends over 15 amino acids. V gave up 1 base and J gave up 1 base, with 9 bases separating them.

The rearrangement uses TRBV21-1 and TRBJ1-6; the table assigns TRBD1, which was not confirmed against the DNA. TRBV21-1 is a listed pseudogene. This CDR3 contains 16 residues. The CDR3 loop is CASSKALWHSNSPLHF. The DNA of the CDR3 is TGTGCCAGCAGCAAAGCGCTTTGGCACAGCAATTCACCCCTCCACTTT.

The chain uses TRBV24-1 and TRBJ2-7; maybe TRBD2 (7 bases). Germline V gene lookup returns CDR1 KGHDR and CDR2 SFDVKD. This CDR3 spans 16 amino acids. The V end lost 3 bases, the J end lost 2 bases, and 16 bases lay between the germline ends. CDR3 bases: TGTGCCACCAGTGATAACACCCGGGGGGCCCCCTACGAGCAGTACTTC. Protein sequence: CATSDNTRGAPYEQYF.

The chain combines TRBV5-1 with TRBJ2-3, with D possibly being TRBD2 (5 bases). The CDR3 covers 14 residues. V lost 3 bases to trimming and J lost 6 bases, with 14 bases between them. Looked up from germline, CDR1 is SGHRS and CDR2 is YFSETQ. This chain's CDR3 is CASSSSSRDDTQYF. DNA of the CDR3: TGCGCCAGCAGCTCTTCAAGTCGGGATGATACGCAGTATTTT.

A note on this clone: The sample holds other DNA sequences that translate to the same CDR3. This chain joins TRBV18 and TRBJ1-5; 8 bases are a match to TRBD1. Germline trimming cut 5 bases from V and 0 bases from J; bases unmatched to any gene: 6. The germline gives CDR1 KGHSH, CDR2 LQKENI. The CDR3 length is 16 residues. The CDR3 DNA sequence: TGTGCCAGCTCATCGGACAGGGCCTATAGCAATCAGCCCCAGCATTTT. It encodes CASSSDRAYSNQPQHF.

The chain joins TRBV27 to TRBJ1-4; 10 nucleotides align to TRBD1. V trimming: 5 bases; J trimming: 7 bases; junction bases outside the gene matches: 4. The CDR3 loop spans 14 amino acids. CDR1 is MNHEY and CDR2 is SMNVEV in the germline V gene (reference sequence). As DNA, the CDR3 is TGTGCCAGCAGTCAGACAGGGGGCTTTGAAAAACTGTTTTTT. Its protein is CASSQTGGFEKLFF.

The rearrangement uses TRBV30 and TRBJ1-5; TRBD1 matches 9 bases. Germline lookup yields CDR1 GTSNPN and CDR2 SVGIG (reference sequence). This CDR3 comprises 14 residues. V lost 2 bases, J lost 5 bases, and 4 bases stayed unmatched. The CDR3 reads CAWSQDRGDQPQHF. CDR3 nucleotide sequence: TGTGCCTGGAGTCAGGACAGGGGCGATCAGCCCCAGCATTTT.

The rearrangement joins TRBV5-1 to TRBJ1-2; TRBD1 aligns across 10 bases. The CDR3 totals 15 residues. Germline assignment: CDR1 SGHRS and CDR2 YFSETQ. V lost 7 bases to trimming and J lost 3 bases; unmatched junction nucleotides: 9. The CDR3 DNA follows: TGCGCCAGCGGGATCGGGACAGGGGAAGACTATGGCTACACCTTC. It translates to CASGIGTGEDYGYTF.